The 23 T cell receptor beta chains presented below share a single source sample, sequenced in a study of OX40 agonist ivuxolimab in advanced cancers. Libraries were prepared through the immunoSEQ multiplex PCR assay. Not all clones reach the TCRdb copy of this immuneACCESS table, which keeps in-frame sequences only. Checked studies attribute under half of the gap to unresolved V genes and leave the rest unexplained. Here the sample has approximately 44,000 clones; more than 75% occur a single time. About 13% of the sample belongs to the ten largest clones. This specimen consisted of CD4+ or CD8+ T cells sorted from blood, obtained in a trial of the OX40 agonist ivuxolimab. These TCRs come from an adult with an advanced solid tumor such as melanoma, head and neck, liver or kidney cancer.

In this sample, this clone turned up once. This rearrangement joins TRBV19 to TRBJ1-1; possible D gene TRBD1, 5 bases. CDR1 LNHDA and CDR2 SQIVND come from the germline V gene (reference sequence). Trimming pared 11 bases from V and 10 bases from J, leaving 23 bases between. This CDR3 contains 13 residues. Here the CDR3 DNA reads TGTGCCGCTGAGGGACCGTTAGGAATGGGAGCTTTCTTT. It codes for CAAEGPLGMGAFF.

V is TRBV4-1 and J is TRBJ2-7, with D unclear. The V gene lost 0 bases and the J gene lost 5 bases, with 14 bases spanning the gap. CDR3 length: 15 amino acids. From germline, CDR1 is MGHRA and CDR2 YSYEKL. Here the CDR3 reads CASSQDSPSADEQYF. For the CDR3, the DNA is TGCGCCAGCAGCCAAGATTCCCCTAGTGCTGACGAGCAGTACTTC.

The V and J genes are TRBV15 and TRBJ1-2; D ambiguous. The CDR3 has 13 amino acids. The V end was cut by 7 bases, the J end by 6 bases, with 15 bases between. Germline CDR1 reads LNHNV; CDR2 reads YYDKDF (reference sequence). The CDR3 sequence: CATMGSPADGYTF. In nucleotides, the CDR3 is TGTGCCACCATGGGGTCCCCCGCGGATGGCTACACCTTC.

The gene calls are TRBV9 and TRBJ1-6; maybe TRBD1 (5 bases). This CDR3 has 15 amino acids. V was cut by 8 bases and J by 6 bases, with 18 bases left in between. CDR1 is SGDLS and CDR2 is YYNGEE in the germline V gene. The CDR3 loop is CASGGDGVSNSPLHF. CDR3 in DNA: TGTGCCAGTGGGGGGGACGGTGTGTCTAATTCACCCCTCCACTTT.

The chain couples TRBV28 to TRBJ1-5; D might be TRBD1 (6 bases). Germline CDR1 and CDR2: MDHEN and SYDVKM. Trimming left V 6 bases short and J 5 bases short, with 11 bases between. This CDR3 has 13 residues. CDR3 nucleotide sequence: TGTGCCAGCAGCGCACAGGGCTATCAGCCCCAGCATTTT. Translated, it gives CASSAQGYQPQHF. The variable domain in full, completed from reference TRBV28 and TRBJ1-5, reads DVKVTQSSRYLVKRTGEKVFLECVQDMDHENMFWYRQDPGLGLRLIYFSYDVKMKEKGDIPEGYSVSREKKERFSLILESASTNQTSMYLCASSAQGYQPQHFGDGTRLSIL.

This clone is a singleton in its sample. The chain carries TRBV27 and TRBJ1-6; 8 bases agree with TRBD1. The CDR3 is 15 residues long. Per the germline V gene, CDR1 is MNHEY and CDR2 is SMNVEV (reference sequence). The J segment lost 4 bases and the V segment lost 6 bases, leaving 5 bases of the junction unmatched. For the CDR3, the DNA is TGTGCCAGCAGCCCACGGACAGGGTATAATTCACCCCTCCACTTT. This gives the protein CASSPRTGYNSPLHF.

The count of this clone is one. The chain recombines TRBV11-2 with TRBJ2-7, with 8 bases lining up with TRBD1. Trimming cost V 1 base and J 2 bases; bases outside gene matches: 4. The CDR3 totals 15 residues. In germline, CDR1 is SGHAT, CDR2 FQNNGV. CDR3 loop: CASSLVTGGTYEQYF. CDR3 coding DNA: TGTGCCAGCAGCTTAGTAACAGGGGGTACCTACGAGCAGTACTTC.

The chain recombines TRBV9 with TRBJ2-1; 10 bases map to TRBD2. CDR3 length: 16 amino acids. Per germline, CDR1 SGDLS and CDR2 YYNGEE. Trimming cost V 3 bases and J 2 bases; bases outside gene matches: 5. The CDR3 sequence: CASSGAAGGTYNEQFF. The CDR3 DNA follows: TGTGCCAGCAGCGGAGCAGCGGGGGGGACCTACAATGAGCAGTTCTTC. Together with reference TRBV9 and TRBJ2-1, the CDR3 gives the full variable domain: DSGVTQTPKHLITATGQRVTLRCSPRSGDLSVYWYQQSLDQGLQFLIQYYNGEERAKGNILERFSAQQFPDLHSELNLSSLELGDSALYFCASSGAAGGTYNEQFFGPGTRLTVL.

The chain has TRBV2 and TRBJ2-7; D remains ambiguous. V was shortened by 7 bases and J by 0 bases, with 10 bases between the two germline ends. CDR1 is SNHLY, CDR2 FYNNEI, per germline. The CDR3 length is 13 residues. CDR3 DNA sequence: TGTGCCAGCACCGGACCCCCCTCCTACGAGCAGTACTTC. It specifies CASTGPPSYEQYF.

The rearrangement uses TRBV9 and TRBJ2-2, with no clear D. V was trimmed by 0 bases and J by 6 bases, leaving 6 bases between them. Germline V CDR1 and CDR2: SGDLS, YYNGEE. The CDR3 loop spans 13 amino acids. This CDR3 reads CASSVGMAGELFF. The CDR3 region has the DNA TGTGCCAGCAGCGTAGGAATGGCCGGGGAGCTGTTTTTT.

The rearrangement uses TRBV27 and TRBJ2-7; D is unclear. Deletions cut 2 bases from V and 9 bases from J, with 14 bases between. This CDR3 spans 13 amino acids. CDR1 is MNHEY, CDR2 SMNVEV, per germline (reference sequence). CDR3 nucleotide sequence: TGTGCCAGCAGTTTAATTCAGACACAAACGCAGTACTTC. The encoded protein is CASSLIQTQTQYF.

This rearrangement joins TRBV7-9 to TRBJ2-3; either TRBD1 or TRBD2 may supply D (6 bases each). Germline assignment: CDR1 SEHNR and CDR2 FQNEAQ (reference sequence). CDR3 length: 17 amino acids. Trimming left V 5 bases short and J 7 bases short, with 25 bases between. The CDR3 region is CASSHRDQGGRINTQYF. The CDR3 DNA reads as TGTGCCAGCAGCCACCGAGACCAAGGGGGGCGCATAAATACGCAGTATTTT.

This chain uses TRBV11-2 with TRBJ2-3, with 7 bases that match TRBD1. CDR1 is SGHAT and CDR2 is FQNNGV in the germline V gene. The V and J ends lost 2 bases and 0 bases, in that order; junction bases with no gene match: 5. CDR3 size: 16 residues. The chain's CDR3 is CASSLLGTDSTDTQYF. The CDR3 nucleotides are TGTGCCAGCAGCTTACTAGGGACAGACAGCACAGATACGCAGTATTTT.

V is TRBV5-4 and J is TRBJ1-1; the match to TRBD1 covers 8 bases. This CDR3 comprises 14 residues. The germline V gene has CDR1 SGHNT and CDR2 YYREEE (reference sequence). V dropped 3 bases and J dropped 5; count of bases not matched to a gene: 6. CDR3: CASSSTGGETEAFF. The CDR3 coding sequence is TGTGCCAGCAGCTCCACAGGGGGGGAAACTGAAGCTTTCTTT.

CDR3 in DNA: TGTGCCAGCAGTTCTAACGAAAACTATGGCTACACCTTC. It is translated as CASSSNENYGYTF. The J gene is TRBJ1-2, the V gene TRBV27, with D unclear. Trimming pared 4 bases from V and 2 bases from J, leaving 8 bases between. Germline V gives CDR1 MNHEY, CDR2 SMNVEV (reference sequence). This CDR3 has 13 residues.

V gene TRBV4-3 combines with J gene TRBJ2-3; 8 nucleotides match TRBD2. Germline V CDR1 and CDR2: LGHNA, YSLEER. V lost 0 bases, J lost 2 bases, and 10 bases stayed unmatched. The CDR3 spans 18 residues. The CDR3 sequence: CASSQDSSLAGYTDTQYF. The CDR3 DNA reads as TGCGCCAGCAGCCAAGATTCCAGCCTAGCGGGTTACACAGATACGCAGTATTTT.

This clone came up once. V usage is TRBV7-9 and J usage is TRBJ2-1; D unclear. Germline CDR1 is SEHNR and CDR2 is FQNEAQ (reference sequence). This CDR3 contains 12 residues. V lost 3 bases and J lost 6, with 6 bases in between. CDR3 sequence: CASSFIANEQFF. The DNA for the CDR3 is TGTGCCAGCAGCTTCATAGCCAATGAGCAGTTCTTC.

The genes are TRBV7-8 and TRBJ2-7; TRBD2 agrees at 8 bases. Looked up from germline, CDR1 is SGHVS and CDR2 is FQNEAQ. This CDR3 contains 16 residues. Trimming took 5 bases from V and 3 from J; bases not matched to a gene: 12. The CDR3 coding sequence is TGTGCCAGCAGCCCGGGAGGGGAAGGGGTTCACTACGAGCAGTACTTC. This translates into CASSPGGEGVHYEQYF. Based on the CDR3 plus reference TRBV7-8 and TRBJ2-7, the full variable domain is GAGVSQSPRYKVAKRGQDVALRCDPISGHVSLFWYQQALGQGPEFLTYFQNEAQLDKSGLPSDRFFAERPEGSVSTLKIQRTQQEDSAVYLCASSPGGEGVHYEQYFGPGTRLTVT.

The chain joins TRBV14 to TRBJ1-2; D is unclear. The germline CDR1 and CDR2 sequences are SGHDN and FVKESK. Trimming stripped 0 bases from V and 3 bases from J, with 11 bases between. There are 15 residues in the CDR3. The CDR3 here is CASSQDITDYYGYTF. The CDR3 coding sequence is TGTGCCAGCAGCCAAGATATCACAGACTACTATGGCTACACCTTC.

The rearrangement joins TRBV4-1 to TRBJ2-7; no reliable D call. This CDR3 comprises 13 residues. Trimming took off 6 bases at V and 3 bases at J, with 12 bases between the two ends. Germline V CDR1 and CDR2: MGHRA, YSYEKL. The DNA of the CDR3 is TGCGCCAGCAGTTCGACATCCTTCTACGAGCAGTACTTC. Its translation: CASSSTSFYEQYF.

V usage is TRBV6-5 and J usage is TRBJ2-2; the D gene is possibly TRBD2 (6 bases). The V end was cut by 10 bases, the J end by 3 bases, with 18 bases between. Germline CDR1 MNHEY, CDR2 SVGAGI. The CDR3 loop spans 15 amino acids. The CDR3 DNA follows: TGTGCCACCTCCGCCGGGGGAGCCCACACCGGGGAGCTGTTTTTT. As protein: CATSAGGAHTGELFF.

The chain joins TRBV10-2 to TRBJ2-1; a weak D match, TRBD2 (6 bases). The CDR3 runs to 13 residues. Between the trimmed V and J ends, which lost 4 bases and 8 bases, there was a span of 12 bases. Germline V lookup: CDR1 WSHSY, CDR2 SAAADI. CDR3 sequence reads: CASSVTSRYEQFF. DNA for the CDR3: TGCGCCAGCAGTGTGACTAGTCGGTATGAGCAGTTCTTC.

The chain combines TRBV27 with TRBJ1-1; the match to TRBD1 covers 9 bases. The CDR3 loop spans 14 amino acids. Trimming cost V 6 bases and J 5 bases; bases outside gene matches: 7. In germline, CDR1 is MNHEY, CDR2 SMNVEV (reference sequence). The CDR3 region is CASRVGTGSTEAFF. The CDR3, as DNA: TGTGCCAGCAGGGTCGGGACAGGGAGTACTGAAGCTTTCTTT.